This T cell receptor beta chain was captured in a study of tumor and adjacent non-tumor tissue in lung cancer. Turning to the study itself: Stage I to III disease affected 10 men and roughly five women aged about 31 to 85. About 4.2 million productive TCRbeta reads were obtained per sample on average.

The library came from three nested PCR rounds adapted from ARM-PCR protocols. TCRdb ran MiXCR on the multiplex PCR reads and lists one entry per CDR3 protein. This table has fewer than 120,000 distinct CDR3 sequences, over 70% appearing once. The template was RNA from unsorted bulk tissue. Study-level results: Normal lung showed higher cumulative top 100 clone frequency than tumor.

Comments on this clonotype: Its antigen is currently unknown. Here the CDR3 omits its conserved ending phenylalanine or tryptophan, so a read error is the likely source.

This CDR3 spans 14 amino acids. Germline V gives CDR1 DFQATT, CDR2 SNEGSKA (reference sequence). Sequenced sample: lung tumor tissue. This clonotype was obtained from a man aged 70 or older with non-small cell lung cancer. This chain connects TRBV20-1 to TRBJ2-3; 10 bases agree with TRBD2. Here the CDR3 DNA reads TGCGATGCTAGTACTAGCGGGGAGGCAGATACGCAGTATTTA. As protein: CDASTSGEADTQYL.